This note documents a single T cell receptor beta chain sequence. The antigen remains undetermined. The gene symbols are mouse symbols. This entry belongs to a study of tissue T cells after allogeneic stem cell transplantation. Overall study findings and caveats: Anatomically similar tissues had similar TCR repertoires within each patient. Shared clones across patients were few; motif clustering revealed tissue-specific shared signatures.

The assay was immunoSEQ multiplex PCR, and TCRdb's table has in-frame clones only and misses some. The sample lists about 48,000 clones, around 67% seen once, with roughly 0.7% in the top ten. The TCR comes from a pool of C57BL/6 mice in good health. Sequencing used sorted cells pooled from one or two spleens.

The sequenced CDR3 bases are TGTGCCAGCAGCCAGGGGGGGAACACAGAAGTCTTC. This translates into CASSQGGNTEVF. Given in full, the CDR3 is CASSQGGNTEVFF. The rearrangement uses TRBV4 and TRBJ1-1; TRBD1 matches at 7 bases. The missing CDR3 end, 1 residue past where the read stops, is filled in from the germline J gene. Trimming at V came to 5 bases and at J to 1 base, leaving 1 base not matched to a gene. CDR3 size: 13 residues. Germline assignment: CDR1 LGHDT and CDR2 YNNKQL (reference sequence). The whole variable domain, remainder taken from reference TRBV4 and TRBJ1-1, is ETAVFQTPNYHVTQVGNEVSFNCKQTLGHDTMYWYKQDSKKLLKIMFSYNNKQLIVNETVPRRFSPQSSDKAHLNLRIKSVEPEDSAVYLCASSQGGNTEVFFGKGTRLTVV.